This T cell receptor (beta chain) derives from a study of shared clonotypes between healthy human individuals. CD45RO negativity and positive selection for CCR7 defined naive CD8 cells, a population that excluded terminally differentiated effector memory CD45RA+ cells. The DNA input per sorted-subset replicate PCR was around 200 ng, corresponding to 30,000 or so T cell genomes. Sequencing used immunoSEQ multiplex PCR; TCRdb keeps in-frame clones, though not all of them. Among 2 million to 2.5 million clones listed, 93% were seen once. Trimming removed 5 bases at V and 4 bases at J, with 16 bases between. This CDR3 region has 16 residues. Germline V gene data show CDR1 as SGHTS and CDR2 as YDEGEE.

This receptor was identified in a young man in good health. Some clones in this sample may be carry-over from other donors' samples. Input material: naive CD8+ T cells from PBMCs. The chain is built from TRBV5-8 and TRBJ2-6; D is undetermined. CDR3 bases: TGTGCCAGCAGTTTCCCTCCCTTTGTCGGGGCCAACGTCCTGACTTTC. It specifies CASSFPPFVGANVLTF.